The 31 T cell receptor beta chains below were found in one sample sequenced in a study of blood T cell repertoires in COVID-19. Using immunoSEQ multiplex PCR, the repertoire was profiled, and TCRdb retains in-frame clones only, with some absent. The sample holds about 410,000 clones, roughly 90% seen once. The sequenced sample was peripheral blood. The receptors derive from a middle-aged woman with COVID-19, enrolled during active disease.

V usage is TRBV29-1 and J usage is TRBJ1-4; 7 bases line up with TRBD1. CDR1 is SQVTM, CDR2 ANQGSEA, per germline. The junction had 3 bases not matched to a gene; V was cut back by 6 bases and J by 2 bases. The CDR3 loop spans 13 amino acids. CDR3 sequence: CSVLRGTNEKLFF. CDR3 nucleotides: TGCAGCGTCCTCAGGGGGACTAATGAAAAACTGTTTTTT. Supplemented by reference TRBV29-1 and TRBJ1-4, the full variable domain reads SAVISQKPSRDICQRGTSLTIQCQVDSQVTMMFWYRQQPGQSLTLIATANQGSEATYESGFVIDKFPISRPNLTFSTLTVSNMSPEDSSIYLCSVLRGTNEKLFFGSGTQLSVL.

The chain is built from TRBV7-6 and TRBJ2-7; TRBD2 aligns across 11 bases. Trimming cost V 2 bases and J 6 bases; bases outside gene matches: 12. The CDR3 is made up of 17 amino acids. CDR1 is SGHVS and CDR2 is FNYEAQ in the germline V gene. The DNA of the CDR3 is TGTGCCAGCAGCTTATTCGGGTTAGCGGGAGGGCCCGTCGAGCAGTACTTC. Encoded protein: CASSLFGLAGGPVEQYF.

The gene calls are TRBV18 and TRBJ1-2; 11 bases fit TRBD1. The V gene's germline CDR1 is KGHSH and CDR2 LQKENI. V gave up 3 bases and J gave up 5 bases; unmatched junction bases: 8. The CDR3 extends over 16 amino acids. The CDR3 sequence is CASSPTSRDRGYGYTF. The CDR3 DNA is TGTGCCAGCTCACCTACTAGCCGGGACAGGGGGTATGGCTACACCTTC.

CDR3 sequence: CASSERQGAGEQYF. The CDR3, as DNA: TGCGCCAGCAGCGAAAGACAGGGGGCCGGGGAGCAGTACTTC. The chain uses TRBV5-1 and TRBJ2-7; TRBD1 matches 10 bases. This CDR3 is 14 amino acids long. V gave up 4 bases and J gave up 7 bases; unmatched junction bases: 8. Germline CDR1 and CDR2: SGHRS and YFSETQ.

V usage is TRBV10-3 and J usage is TRBJ1-3; 9 nucleotides align to TRBD1. CDR3 length: 14 residues. The germline V gene encodes CDR1 ENHRY and CDR2 SYGVKD. Trimming at V came to 7 bases and at J to 2 bases, leaving 3 bases not matched to a gene. CDR3 loop: CAITRQGAGNTIYF. CDR3 nucleotide sequence: TGTGCCATCACTCGACAGGGGGCTGGAAACACCATATATTTT.

The chain employs TRBV7-9 and TRBJ1-2; 10 positions match TRBD1. Germline trimming cut 3 bases from V and 6 bases from J; bases unmatched to any gene: 13. Germline CDR1 SEHNR, CDR2 FQNEAQ (reference sequence). The CDR3 loop spans 17 amino acids. CDR3 protein: CASSFSGTGDVRNGYTF. The CDR3 DNA reads TGTGCCAGCAGCTTTTCCGGGACAGGGGACGTCCGGAATGGCTACACCTTC.

This clone has more than one count but fewer than ten. The genes are TRBV25-1 and TRBJ2-7, with a tentative D call TRBD2 (5 bases). Per the germline V gene, CDR1 is MGHDK and CDR2 is SYGVNS. Trimming took 9 bases from V and 3 from J, leaving 15 bases between them. CDR3 length equals 13 residues. CDR3 in amino acids: CASIPAGGYEQYF. CDR3 sequence (DNA): TGTGCCAGTATTCCGGCGGGTGGCTACGAGCAGTACTTC.

This rearrangement joins TRBV28 to TRBJ2-5, with D possibly being TRBD1 (6 bases). Trimming pared 5 bases from V and 0 bases from J, leaving 10 bases between. The CDR3 has 14 residues. CDR1 and CDR2 from the germline V gene are MDHEN and SYDVKM. The CDR3 sequence: CASSLRDNQETQYF. The CDR3 coding sequence is TGTGCCAGCAGTCTCCGGGACAACCAAGAGACCCAGTACTTC.

V and J are TRBV5-1 and TRBJ1-6, with D possibly TRBD1 on 5 matching bases. The CDR3 has 14 residues. Per germline, CDR1 SGHRS and CDR2 YFSETQ. V gave up 4 bases and J gave up 9 bases, with 14 bases separating them. As DNA, the CDR3 is TGCGCCAGCAGCATGGACGGGAGGGGTTCACCCCTCCACTTT. It specifies CASSMDGRGSPLHF.

The gene calls are TRBV5-4 and TRBJ2-1, with 11 bases fitting TRBD2. V dropped 0 bases and J dropped 9; count of bases not matched to a gene: 5. CDR1 and CDR2 (germline): SGHNT, YYREEE (reference sequence). This CDR3 contains 15 residues. The CDR3 reads CASSLELAGGAEQFF. The CDR3, as DNA: TGTGCCAGCAGCTTGGAGCTAGCGGGAGGCGCTGAGCAGTTCTTC.

The chain couples TRBV19 to TRBJ2-2; 7 bases match TRBD2. V dropped 7 bases and J dropped 1; count of bases not matched to a gene: 9. CDR1 is LNHDA, CDR2 SQIVND, per germline (reference sequence). The CDR3 is made up of 16 amino acids. CDR3 sequence reads: CASTPHGGRNTGELFF. The DNA of the CDR3 is TGTGCCAGTACCCCACACGGGGGGAGGAACACCGGGGAGCTGTTTTTT.

V and J are TRBV7-2 and TRBJ2-2; 7 nucleotides agree with TRBD2. Unmatched junction bases numbered 8, after V lost 6 bases and J lost 7 bases. This CDR3 is built from 14 residues. Per the germline V gene, CDR1 is SGHTA and CDR2 is FQGNSA. CDR3 nucleotides: TGTGCCAGCAGACGGGACTACGAAGGCGGGGAGCTGTTTTTT. This gives the protein CASRRDYEGGELFF.

This rearrangement joins TRBV5-6 to TRBJ2-3; no clear D gene. Germline V gene lookup returns CDR1 SGHDT and CDR2 YYEEEE. V was cut by 1 base and J by 6 bases, with 6 bases left in between. The CDR3 spans 12 residues. The CDR3 spells CASSLSRDTQYF. As DNA, the CDR3 is TGTGCCAGCAGCTTGTCCAGGGATACGCAGTATTTT.

The rearrangement uses TRBV5-4 and TRBJ1-6, with 10 bases identical to TRBD1. Per the germline V gene, CDR1 is SGHNT and CDR2 is YYREEE (reference sequence). The trim removed 3 bases at V and 9 bases at J, leaving 3 bases unmatched. This CDR3 is built from 14 residues. This CDR3 reads CASSWDRGTSPLHF. Here the CDR3 DNA reads TGTGCCAGCAGCTGGGACAGGGGAACTTCACCCCTCCACTTT. The entire variable domain, with the rest obtained from reference TRBV5-4 and TRBJ1-6, is as follows: ETGVTQSPTHLIKTRGQQVTLRCSSQSGHNTVSWYQQALGQGPQFIFQYYREEENGRGNFPPRFSGLQFPNYSSELNVNALELDDSALYLCASSWDRGTSPLHFGNGTRLTVT.

The CDR3 nucleotides are TGTGCCAGCAGCCTCCTAGCGGGGGCTTACAATGAGCAGTTCTTC. It yields the protein CASSLLAGAYNEQFF. The rearrangement links TRBV7-2 to TRBJ2-1, with 10 bases matching TRBD2. V was clipped by 5 bases and J by 4 bases; unmatched bases: 5. CDR1 and CDR2 (germline): SGHTA, FQGNSA. The CDR3 has 15 residues.

The chain uses TRBV28 and TRBJ1-6, with 8 positions matching TRBD1. The CDR3 sequence is 20 residues long. The J segment lost 0 bases and the V segment lost 1 base, leaving 11 bases of the junction unmatched. The V gene's germline CDR1 is MDHEN and CDR2 SYDVKM. CDR3 bases: TGTGCCAGCAGTTTATATCGGCAGGGGGCGGGCGGCTCCTATAATTCACCCCTCCACTTT. Encoded protein: CASSLYRQGAGGSYNSPLHF. Supplemented by reference TRBV28 and TRBJ1-6, the full variable domain reads DVKVTQSSRYLVKRTGEKVFLECVQDMDHENMFWYRQDPGLGLRLIYFSYDVKMKEKGDIPEGYSVSREKKERFSLILESASTNQTSMYLCASSLYRQGAGGSYNSPLHFGNGTRLTVT.

V gene TRBV14 combines with J gene TRBJ2-7; 8 bases match TRBD2. The CDR3 is 15 residues long. CDR1 and CDR2 (germline): SGHDN, FVKESK. Losses at the gene ends were 3 bases for V and 7 bases for J; bases not matched to a gene: 11. CDR3 coding DNA: TGTGCCAGCAGCCACCGACTAGCGCTCCCGGGGGAGCAGTACTTC. Translation: CASSHRLALPGEQYF.

J is TRBJ1-2 and V is TRBV7-2; D is undetermined. The V gene lost 2 bases and the J gene lost 0 bases, with 13 bases spanning the gap. The CDR3 extends over 16 amino acids. CDR1 and CDR2 from the germline V gene are SGHTA and FQGNSA. CDR3: CASSLFEADANYGYTF. CDR3 DNA sequence: TGTGCCAGCAGCTTATTTGAGGCAGATGCTAACTATGGCTACACCTTC. The full variable domain, completed using reference TRBV7-2 and TRBJ1-2, is GAGVSQSPSNKVTEKGKDVELRCDPISGHTALYWYRQSLGQGLEFLIYFQGNSAPDKSGLPSDRFSAERTGGSVSTLTIQRTQQEDSAVYLCASSLFEADANYGYTFGSGTRLTVV.

V usage is TRBV18 and J usage is TRBJ1-1, with 7 bases lining up with TRBD1. The CDR3 consists of 16 residues. Germline lookup yields CDR1 KGHSH and CDR2 LQKENI. Trimming took 6 bases from V and 4 from J; bases not matched to a gene: 14. The CDR3 DNA reads TGTGCCAGCTCCAGCATTCAGGGGGGTGCGGGCACTGAAGCTTTCTTT. The encoded protein is CASSSIQGGAGTEAFF.

This chain joins TRBV2 and TRBJ1-5; 9 bases fit TRBD1. The ends lost 5 bases at V and 0 bases at J; junction bases unmatched: 14. Germline CDR1 SNHLY, CDR2 FYNNEI. The CDR3 spans 19 residues. In nucleotides, the CDR3 is TGTGCCAGCAGTAAGTTTCCGGGACAGGGAATTAATAGCAATCAGCCCCAGCATTTT. It yields the protein CASSKFPGQGINSNQPQHF. The entire variable domain, with the rest obtained from reference TRBV2 and TRBJ1-5, is as follows: EPEVTQTPSHQVTQMGQEVILRCVPISNHLYFYWYRQILGQKVEFLVSFYNNEISEKSEIFDDQFSVERPDGSNFTLKIRSTKLEDSAMYFCASSKFPGQGINSNQPQHFGDGTRLSIL.

The gene calls are TRBV5-5 and TRBJ1-2; D unresolved. V dropped 3 bases and J dropped 3 bases, with 6 bases sitting between them. CDR1 SGHKS and CDR2 YYEKEE come from the germline V gene (reference sequence). This CDR3 spans 12 amino acids. CDR3 DNA: TGTGCCAGCAGCTCCGGGTACTATGGCTACACCTTC. Its protein is CASSSGYYGYTF.

CDR3 DNA: TGTGCCAGCAGCCAACCGGGACTAGCGGGGGGCTTGCTAAATGAGCAGTTCTTC. Protein sequence: CASSQPGLAGGLLNEQFF. This chain links TRBV14 with TRBJ2-1, with 15 bases that match TRBD2. J was trimmed by 7 bases and V by 2 bases; bases with no gene match: 9. CDR3 length: 18 residues. Germline V lookup: CDR1 SGHDN, CDR2 FVKESK.

This chain joins TRBV19 and TRBJ2-5, with 8 bases that match TRBD2. This CDR3 is built from 17 residues. CDR1 LNHDA and CDR2 SQIVND come from the germline V gene (reference sequence). Unmatched junction bases numbered 10, after V lost 0 bases and J lost 4 bases. In nucleotides, the CDR3 is TGTGCCAGTAGTATAGAGGTCCCTAGCGGGCCTCCAGAGACCCAGTACTTC. Protein: CASSIEVPSGPPETQYF.

The rearrangement links TRBV6-1 to TRBJ2-2; TRBD1 matches at 9 bases. J lost 7 bases, V lost 2 bases, and 5 bases had no gene match. This CDR3 spans 15 amino acids. Germline V gene sequence: CDR1 MNHNS, CDR2 SASEGT. CDR3 DNA sequence: TGTGCCAGCAGTGAAAAGTTGACAGGGGGCGGGGAGCTGTTTTTT. As protein: CASSEKLTGGGELFF.

This clone was observed a single time. The chain recombines TRBV12-5 with TRBJ2-7, with 9 bases aligning to TRBD1. CDR1 LGHNT and CDR2 FRNRAP come from the germline V gene. V lost 9 bases to trimming and J lost 2 bases; unmatched junction nucleotides: 8. CDR3 length: 14 amino acids. CDR3 bases: TGTGCTAGCCTCTCGACAGGGGGTGCCTACGAGCAGTACTTC. Encoded protein: CASLSTGGAYEQYF.

About this clone: The sample holds other DNA sequences that translate to the same CDR3. The chain combines TRBV5-1 with TRBJ1-5, with D tentatively TRBD1 (5 bases). This CDR3 has 14 amino acids. The germline V and J ends were trimmed by 0 bases and 4 bases, with 8 bases remaining between them. Per germline, CDR1 SGHRS and CDR2 YFSETQ. CDR3 sequence (DNA): TGCGCCAGCAGCTTGGTGGGGGGGAATCAGCCCCAGCATTTT. Protein sequence: CASSLVGGNQPQHF.

The chain uses TRBV28 and TRBJ1-6, with TRBD1 identical over 8 bases. Germline V lookup: CDR1 MDHEN, CDR2 SYDVKM. The junction had 15 bases not matched to a gene; V was cut back by 3 bases and J by 14 bases. The CDR3 consists of 16 residues. The CDR3 DNA reads TGTGCCAGCAGTTTCGCCCTCCGGGACAGGCCCAAGGCCCTCCACTTT. Protein: CASSFALRDRPKALHF.

The CDR3 reads CASRQLAGGDNEQFF. CDR3 bases: TGTGCCAGTAGACAACTAGCGGGGGGGGACAATGAGCAGTTCTTC. This rearrangement joins TRBV19 to TRBJ2-1; TRBD2 matches 13 bases. CDR3 length: 15 amino acids. The germline CDR1 and CDR2 sequences are LNHDA and SQIVND (reference sequence). J gave up 5 bases and V 6 bases, and 4 bases lay outside the gene matches.

The CDR3 DNA sequence: TGTGCCAGCAGCTTAGACCTAGCGGGGGTCACAGATACGCAGTATTTT. The encoded protein is CASSLDLAGVTDTQYF. V and J are TRBV7-2 and TRBJ2-3; TRBD2 matches 10 bases. CDR3 length: 16 residues. Germline V gene sequence: CDR1 SGHTA, CDR2 FQGNSA. V trimming: 1 base; J trimming: 2 bases; junction bases outside the gene matches: 3.

CDR3 amino acids: CASSGDRDSEAFF. CDR3 coding DNA: TGTGCCTCAAGTGGGGACAGGGATTCTGAAGCTTTCTTT. The chain links TRBV5-4 to TRBJ1-1, with 9 bases fitting TRBD1. Germline assignment: CDR1 SGHNT and CDR2 YYREEE (reference sequence). This CDR3 has 13 residues. V shed 10 bases and J 6 bases; nucleotides not matched to a gene: 10.

The rearrangement links TRBV9 to TRBJ2-2, with 8 bases fitting TRBD2. Germline assignment: CDR1 SGDLS and CDR2 YYNGEE. Trimming removed 3 bases from V and 9 bases from J; junction bases left unmatched: 13. CDR3 size: 16 residues. Written as DNA, the CDR3 is TGTGCCAGCAGCGAGCGCTCCGCGGGAGGCCCCCGGGAGCTGTTTTTT. Translation gives CASSERSAGGPRELFF. The full variable domain, in which reference TRBV9 and TRBJ2-2 provide the parts outside the CDR3, is DSGVTQTPKHLITATGQRVTLRCSPRSGDLSVYWYQQSLDQGLQFLIQYYNGEERAKGNILERFSAQQFPDLHSELNLSSLELGDSALYFCASSERSAGGPRELFFGEGSRLTVL.